This T cell receptor beta chain was captured by sequencing in a study of OX40 agonist ivuxolimab in advanced cancers. Assay: immunoSEQ multiplex PCR; the TCRdb copy retains only in-frame clones and omits some. The repertoire holds 66,000 or so clones, with roughly 87% as singletons. The CDR3 consists of 14 residues. Per germline, CDR1 SGHDT and CDR2 YYEEEE. V was clipped by 0 bases and J by 2 bases, with 9 bases between them. This TCR was recovered from an adult with an advanced solid tumor such as melanoma, head and neck, liver or kidney cancer. The gene calls are TRBV5-6 and TRBJ2-7, with unresolved D. Sequencing used CD4+ or CD8+ T cells sorted from blood, obtained in a trial of the OX40 agonist ivuxolimab. CDR3 nucleotides: TGTGCCAGCAGCTTGGAGGGCGGACCCTACGAGCAGTACTTC. Translation gives CASSLEGGPYEQYF.